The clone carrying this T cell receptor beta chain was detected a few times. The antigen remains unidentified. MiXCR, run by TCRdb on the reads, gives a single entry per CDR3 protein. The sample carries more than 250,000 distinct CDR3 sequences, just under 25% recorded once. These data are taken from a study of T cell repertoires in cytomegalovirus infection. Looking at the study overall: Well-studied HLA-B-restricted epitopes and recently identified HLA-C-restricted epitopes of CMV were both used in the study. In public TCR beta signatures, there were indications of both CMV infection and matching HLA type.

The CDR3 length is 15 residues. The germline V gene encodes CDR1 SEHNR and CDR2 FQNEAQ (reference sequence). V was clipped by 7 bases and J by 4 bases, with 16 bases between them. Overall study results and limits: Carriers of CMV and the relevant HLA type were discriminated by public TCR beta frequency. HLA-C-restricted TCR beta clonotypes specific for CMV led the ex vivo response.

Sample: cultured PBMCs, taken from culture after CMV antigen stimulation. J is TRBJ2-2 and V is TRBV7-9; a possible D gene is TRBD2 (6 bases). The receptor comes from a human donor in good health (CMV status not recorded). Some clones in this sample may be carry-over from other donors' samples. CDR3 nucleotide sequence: TGTGCCAGCACCCATCCCCTGGAGGGCACCGGGGAGCTGTTTTTT. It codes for CASTHPLEGTGELFF. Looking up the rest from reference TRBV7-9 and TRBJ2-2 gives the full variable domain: DTGVSQNPRHKITKRGQNVTFRCDPISEHNRLYWYRQTLGQGPEFLTYFQNEAQLEKSRLLSDRFSAERPKGSFSTLEIQRTEQGDSAMYLCASTHPLEGTGELFFGEGSRLTVL.